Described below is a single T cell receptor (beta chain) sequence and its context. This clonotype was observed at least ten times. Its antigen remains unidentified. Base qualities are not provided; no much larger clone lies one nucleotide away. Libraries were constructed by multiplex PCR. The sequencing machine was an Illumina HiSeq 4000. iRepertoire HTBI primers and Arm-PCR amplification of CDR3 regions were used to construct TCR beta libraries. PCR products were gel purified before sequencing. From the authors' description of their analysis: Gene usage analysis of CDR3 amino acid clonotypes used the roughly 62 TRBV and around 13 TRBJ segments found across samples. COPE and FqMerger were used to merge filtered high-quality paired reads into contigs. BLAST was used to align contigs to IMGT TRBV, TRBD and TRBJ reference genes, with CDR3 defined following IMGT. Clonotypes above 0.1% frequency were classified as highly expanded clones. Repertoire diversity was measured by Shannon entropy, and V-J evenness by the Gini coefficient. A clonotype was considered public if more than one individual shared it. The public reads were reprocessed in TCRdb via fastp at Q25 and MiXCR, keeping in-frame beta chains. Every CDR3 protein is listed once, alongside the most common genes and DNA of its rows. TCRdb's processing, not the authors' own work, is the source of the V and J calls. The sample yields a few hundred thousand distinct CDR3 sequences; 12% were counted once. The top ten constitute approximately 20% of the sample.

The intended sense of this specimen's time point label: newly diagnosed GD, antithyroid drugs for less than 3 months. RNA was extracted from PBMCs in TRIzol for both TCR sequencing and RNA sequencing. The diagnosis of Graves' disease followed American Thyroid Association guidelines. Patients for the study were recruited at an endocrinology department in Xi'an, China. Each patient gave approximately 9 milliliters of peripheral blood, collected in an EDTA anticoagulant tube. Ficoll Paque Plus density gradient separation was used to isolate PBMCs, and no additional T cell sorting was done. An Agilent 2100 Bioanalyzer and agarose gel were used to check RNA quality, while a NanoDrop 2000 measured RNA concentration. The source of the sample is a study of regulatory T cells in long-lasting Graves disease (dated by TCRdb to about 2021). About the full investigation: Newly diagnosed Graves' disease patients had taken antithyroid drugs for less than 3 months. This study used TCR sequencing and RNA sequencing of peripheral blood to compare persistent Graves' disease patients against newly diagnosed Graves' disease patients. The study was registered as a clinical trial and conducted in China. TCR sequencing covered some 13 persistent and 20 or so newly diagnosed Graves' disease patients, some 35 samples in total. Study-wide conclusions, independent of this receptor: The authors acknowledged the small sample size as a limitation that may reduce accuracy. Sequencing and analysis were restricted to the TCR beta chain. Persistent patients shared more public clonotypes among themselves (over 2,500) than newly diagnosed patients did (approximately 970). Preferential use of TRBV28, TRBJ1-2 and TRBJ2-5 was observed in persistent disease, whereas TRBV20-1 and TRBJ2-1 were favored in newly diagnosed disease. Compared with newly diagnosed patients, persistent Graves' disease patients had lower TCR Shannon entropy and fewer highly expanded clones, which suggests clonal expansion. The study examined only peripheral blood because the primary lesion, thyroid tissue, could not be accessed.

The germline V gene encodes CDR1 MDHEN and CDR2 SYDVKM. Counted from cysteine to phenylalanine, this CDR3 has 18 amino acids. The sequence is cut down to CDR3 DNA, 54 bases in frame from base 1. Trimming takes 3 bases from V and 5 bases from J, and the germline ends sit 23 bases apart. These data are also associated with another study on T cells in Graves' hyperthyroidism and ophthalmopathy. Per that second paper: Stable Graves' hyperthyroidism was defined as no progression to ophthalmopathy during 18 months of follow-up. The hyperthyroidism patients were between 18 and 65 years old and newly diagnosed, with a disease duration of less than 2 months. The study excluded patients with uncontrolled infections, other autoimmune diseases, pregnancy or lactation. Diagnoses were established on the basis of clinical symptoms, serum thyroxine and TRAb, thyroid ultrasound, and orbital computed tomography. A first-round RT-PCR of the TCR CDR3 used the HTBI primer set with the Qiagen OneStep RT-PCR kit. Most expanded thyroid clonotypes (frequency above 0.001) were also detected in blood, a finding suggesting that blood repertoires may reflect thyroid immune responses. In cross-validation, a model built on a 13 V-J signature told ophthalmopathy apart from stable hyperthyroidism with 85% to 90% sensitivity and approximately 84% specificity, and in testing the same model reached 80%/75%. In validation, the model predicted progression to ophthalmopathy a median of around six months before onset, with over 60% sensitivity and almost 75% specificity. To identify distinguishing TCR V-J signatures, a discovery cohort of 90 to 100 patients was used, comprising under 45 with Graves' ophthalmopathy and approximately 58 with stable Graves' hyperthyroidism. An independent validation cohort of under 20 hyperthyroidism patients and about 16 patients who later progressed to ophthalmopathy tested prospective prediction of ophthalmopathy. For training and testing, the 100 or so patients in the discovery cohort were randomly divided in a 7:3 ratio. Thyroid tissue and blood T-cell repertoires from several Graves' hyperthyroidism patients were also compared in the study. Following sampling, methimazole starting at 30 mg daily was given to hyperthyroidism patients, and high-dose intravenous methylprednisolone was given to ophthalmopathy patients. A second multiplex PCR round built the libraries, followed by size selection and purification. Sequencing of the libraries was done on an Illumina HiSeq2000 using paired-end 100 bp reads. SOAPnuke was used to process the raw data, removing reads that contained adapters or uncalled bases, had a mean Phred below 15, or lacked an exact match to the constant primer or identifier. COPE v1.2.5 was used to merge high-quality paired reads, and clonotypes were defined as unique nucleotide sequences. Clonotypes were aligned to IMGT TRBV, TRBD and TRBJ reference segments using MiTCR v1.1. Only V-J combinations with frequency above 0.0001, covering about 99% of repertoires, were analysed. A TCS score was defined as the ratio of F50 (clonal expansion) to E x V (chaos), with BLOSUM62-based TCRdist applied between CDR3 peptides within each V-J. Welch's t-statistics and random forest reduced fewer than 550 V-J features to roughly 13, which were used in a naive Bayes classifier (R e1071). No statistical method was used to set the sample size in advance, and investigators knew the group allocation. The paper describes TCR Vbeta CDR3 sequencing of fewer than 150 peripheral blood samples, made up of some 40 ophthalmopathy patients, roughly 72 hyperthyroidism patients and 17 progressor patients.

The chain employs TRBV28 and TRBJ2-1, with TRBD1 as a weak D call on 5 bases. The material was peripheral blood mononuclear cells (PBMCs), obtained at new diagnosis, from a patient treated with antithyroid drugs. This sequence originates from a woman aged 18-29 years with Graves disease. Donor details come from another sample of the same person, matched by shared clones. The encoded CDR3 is CASSFSAGAFDRNNEQFF. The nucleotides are TGTGCCAGCAGTTTTTCCGCTGGGGCTTTCGACAGAAACAATGAGCAGTTCTTC.